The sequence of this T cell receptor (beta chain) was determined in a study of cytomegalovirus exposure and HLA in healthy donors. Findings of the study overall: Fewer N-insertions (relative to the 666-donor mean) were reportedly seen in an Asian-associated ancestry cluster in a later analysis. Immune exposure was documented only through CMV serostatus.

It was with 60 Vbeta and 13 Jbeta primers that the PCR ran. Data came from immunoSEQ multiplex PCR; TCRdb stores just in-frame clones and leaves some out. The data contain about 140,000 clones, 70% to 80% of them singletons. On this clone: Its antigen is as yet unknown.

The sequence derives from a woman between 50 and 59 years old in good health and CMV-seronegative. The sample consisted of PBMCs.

The CDR3 nucleotides read TGTGCCAGTAGTATAGCAAGGACGGGGCAAGAGACCCAGTACTTC. Its translation is CASSIARTGQETQYF. J is TRBJ2-5 and V is TRBV19; possibly TRBD2 for D (5 bases). Trimming removed 1 base at V and 2 bases at J, with 11 bases between. Looked up from germline, CDR1 is LNHDA and CDR2 is SQIVND (reference sequence). CDR3 size: 15 residues.